The source of this T cell receptor beta chain is a study of cytomegalovirus exposure and HLA in healthy donors. Study conclusions and caveats: The study had only CMV serostatus as immune exposure information. Later analysis suggested most CMV-associated TCR beta chains were HLA-restricted. A prior analysis recorded that most TCR beta V segments were productive about 90% or about 30% of the time. It was taken for granted in presence/absence analyses that sequencing depth across donors was roughly uniform.

The V and J ends lost 4 bases and 5 bases, in that order; junction bases with no gene match: 11. The CDR3 spans 15 residues. Germline V gene lookup returns CDR1 SGDLS and CDR2 YYNGEE. The PCR ran on 60 Vbeta and 13 Jbeta primers. TCRdb's copy holds only in-frame clones and misses some; the assay was immunoSEQ multiplex PCR. This table has about 140,000 clones, 88% appearing once. For this clone: Its antigen is not identified.

The source material was PBMCs. The clonotype originates from a woman between 35 and 50 years old in good health and CMV-seronegative. This rearrangement joins TRBV9 to TRBJ2-7, with TRBD1 identical over 8 bases. The CDR3 DNA follows: TGTGCCAGCAGCTCGAGCCCGGGACAGGCTCACGAGCAGTACTTC. As protein: CASSSSPGQAHEQYF.